The sequence of this T cell receptor beta chain was determined in a study of breast tumors, draining lymph nodes, adjacent tissues. Findings and caveats of the study: Tumors had less TCR diversity than lymph nodes, more than nontumor tissue.

On this clonotype itself: Its target is not known.

Looked up from germline, CDR1 is SGHRS and CDR2 is YFSETQ. V dropped 0 bases and J dropped 5; count of bases not matched to a gene: 10. CDR3 length: 17 amino acids. TCRdb redid the calling of the multiplex PCR reads with MiXCR, one entry per CDR3 protein. The table shows approximately 11,000 distinct CDR3 sequences, with 50% to 60% occurring only once. The clonotype was recovered from a female donor with breast cancer. Some clones in this sample may be carry-over from other donors' samples. The rearrangement joins TRBV5-1 to TRBJ2-7, with 11 bases identical to TRBD2. Source material: breast tumor tissue. The CDR3, as DNA: TGCGCCAGCAGCTTGGAGGCGCTAGCGGGAGGTGGAGACGAGCAGTACTTC. Translated: CASSLEALAGGGDEQYF.